This T cell receptor beta chain was documented in a study of blood T cell repertoires in COVID-19. Study details: Nucleic acid was either cDNA or gDNA, and it came from T cells, B-cell-depleted T cells, or PBMCs.

Participant ages covered roughly 18 to 89 years across about 22 US areas. Self-reported history from a screening survey and questionnaire set each donor's cohort. TCRdb's copy holds only in-frame clones and misses some; the assay was immunoSEQ multiplex PCR. The data contain over 400,000 clones, roughly nine tenths of them singletons. The material sequenced was PBMCs or T cells enriched from blood (not recorded which). The receptor comes from a woman aged 55-69 years who had recovered from COVID-19.

DNA of the CDR3: TGTGCCAGCAGTAATACGCCGGGACTAGCAACTACGCAGTATTTT. Protein sequence: CASSNTPGLATTQYF. The rearrangement uses TRBV7-2 and TRBJ2-3, with TRBD2 identical over 9 bases. This CDR3 is built from 15 residues. Germline V lookup: CDR1 SGHTA, CDR2 FQGNSA. V dropped 6 bases and J dropped 8; count of bases not matched to a gene: 12.